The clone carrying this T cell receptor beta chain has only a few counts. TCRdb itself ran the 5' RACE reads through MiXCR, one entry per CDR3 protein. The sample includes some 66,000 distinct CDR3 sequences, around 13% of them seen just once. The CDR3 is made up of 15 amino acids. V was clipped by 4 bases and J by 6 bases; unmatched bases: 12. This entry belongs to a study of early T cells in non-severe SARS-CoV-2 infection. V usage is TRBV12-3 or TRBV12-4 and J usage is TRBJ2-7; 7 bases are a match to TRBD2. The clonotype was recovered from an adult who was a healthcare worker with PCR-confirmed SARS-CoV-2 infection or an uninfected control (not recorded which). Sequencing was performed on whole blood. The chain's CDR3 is CASSWGSGLDREQYF. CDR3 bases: TGTGCCAGCAGTTGGGGTTCTGGACTAGATCGCGAGCAGTACTTC.